This T cell receptor beta chain was captured by sequencing in a study of brain T cells in children with intractable seizures. Study outcomes and limitations: HCMV serostatus was not known, and viral specificity came from CDR3 similarity only.

At least one anti-epileptic drug was given before surgery. A word on this clone: What it recognizes is unknown.

This CDR3 has 12 residues. V lost 6 bases, J lost 9 bases, and 9 bases lay in between. Germline V gene lookup returns CDR1 MNHEY and CDR2 SVGAGI. TCRdb keeps only in-frame clones here, not all; method: immunoSEQ multiplex PCR. The sample contains under 150,000 clones, roughly 94% of which appear only once. The sample was peripheral blood, taken at surgery. This TCR came from a boy in the first two years of life with hemimegalencephaly and intractable seizures. The chain joins TRBV6-5 to TRBJ1-6; no clear D. The CDR3 is CASSAFGSPLHF. For the CDR3, the DNA is TGTGCCAGCAGCGCCTTTGGTTCACCCCTCCACTTT.